These T cell receptor beta chains were read from a single sample in a study of control samples from healthy donors and cancer patients. Profiling relied on immunoSEQ multiplex PCR, and the TCRdb table lists in-frame clones only, not all of them. This sample has around 94,000 clones, with approximately 93% found just once. Sequenced input: blood. The origin of the receptors is a woman between 25 and 40 years old in good health. Both conserved end residues are part of each CDR3. D genes are given only for firm matches. Rows give clone size only sometimes, using once, few, many, or a class for an expanded clone.

V	size	D	J	DNA	CDR3
TRBV4-2	-	-	TRBJ1-3	TGTGCCAGCAGCCAAGATCGGGTAGGCTCTGGAAACACCATATATTTT	CASSQDRVGSGNTIYF
TRBV3-1/TRBV3-2	-	-	TRBJ1-6	TGTGCCAGCAGCCAGGGCCCTAATTCACCCCTCCACTTT	CASSQGPNSPLHF
TRBV6-6	-	TRBD1	TRBJ1-2	TGTGCCAGCAGTTACCCTGACAGGGGCAATGGCTACACCTTC	CASSYPDRGNGYTF
TRBV18	-	TRBD1	TRBJ1-1	TGTGCCAGCTCACCAGGGACAGGATCAAACACTGAAGCTTTCTTT	CASSPGTGSNTEAFF
TRBV10-3	-	TRBD1	TRBJ1-1	TGTGCCACAGAGGGACAGGGCGGAACTGAAGCTTTCTTT	CATEGQGGTEAFF
TRBV21-1	-	-	TRBJ2-5	TGTGCCAGCAGCAAAGTGGGGGAGGGCTTGTTGGAGACCCAGTACTTC	CASSKVGEGLLETQYF
TRBV10-1	-	-	TRBJ2-1	TGCGCCAGCAGTGCTAAACAGGGAGGCAATGAGCAGTTCTTC	CASSAKQGGNEQFF
TRBV7-6	-	-	TRBJ1-3	TGTGCCAGCAGCTTAGAAGGACGACCCTCTGGAAACACCATATATTTT	CASSLEGRPSGNTIYF
TRBV11-1	-	-	TRBJ2-1	TGTGCCAGCAGCTTCACAGGGTGGAATGAGCAGTTCTTC	CASSFTGWNEQFF
TRBV9	-	TRBD1	TRBJ1-5	TGTGCCAGCAGCGTAGGCTTACAGGGGCAGCCCCAGCATTTT	CASSVGLQGQPQHF
TRBV7-9	few	-	TRBJ1-6	TGTGCCAGCAGCTTAGCCGGGTATAATTCACCCCTCCACTTT	CASSLAGYNSPLHF
TRBV3-1/TRBV3-2	-	-	TRBJ2-1	TGTGCCAGCACCCCTAGGGAAAACAATGAGCAGTTCTTC	CASTPRENNEQFF
TRBV12-3/TRBV12-4	-	-	TRBJ1-3	TGTGCCAGCTCCTCGAGGGGGGAGCCGATATATTTT	CASSSRGEPIYF
TRBV6-5	-	TRBD2	TRBJ2-7	TGTGCCAGCAAACCGGGACTAGTCTACGAGCAGTACTTC	CASKPGLVYEQYF
TRBV6-5	-	-	TRBJ2-2	TGTGCCAGCAGGCATCACACCGGGGAGCTGTTTTTT	CASRHHTGELFF
TRBV11-3	-	TRBD2	TRBJ2-7	TGTGCCAGCAGCCGGGGGGAGAGCTACGAGCAGTACTTC	CASSRGESYEQYF
TRBV7-2	-	-	TRBJ1-1	TGTGCCAGCAGCTTTAGGCCGTTGGGAGGGAACACTGAAGCTTTCTTT	CASSFRPLGGNTEAFF
TRBV7-9	-	TRBD1	TRBJ2-3	TGTGCCAGCAGCTTAAACACAGGGGGACGAACAGATACGCAGTATTTT	CASSLNTGGRTDTQYF
TRBV27	once	-	TRBJ2-7	TGTGCCAGCAGTCCCGGACACCTCTCCTACGAGCAGTACTTC	CASSPGHLSYEQYF
TRBV6-5	once	-	TRBJ1-6	TGTGCCAGCAGTACCCAAAGGGCTTCACCCCTCCACTTT	CASSTQRASPLHF
TRBV5-6	once	-	TRBJ1-5	TGTGCCAGCAGCTCATGGTGGGGGCAGGCGGGAACAACCGGGCCCCAGCATTTT	CASSSWWGQAGTTGPQHF
TRBV6-2/TRBV6-3	once	-	TRBJ2-5	TGTGCCAGCAGTTCCCAGGGCTCGGAGACCCAGTACTTC	CASSSQGSETQYF
TRBV11-2	-	-	TRBJ1-4	TGTGCCAGCAGCACCCACAGTGCAACTAATGAAAAACTGTTTTTT	CASSTHSATNEKLFF
TRBV9	once	-	TRBJ1-4	TGTGCCAGCAGCGTAGATGAGGATCCTGAAAAACTGTTTTTT	CASSVDEDPEKLFF
TRBV5-4	-	TRBD2	TRBJ2-2	TGTGCCAGCAGGCGGACTAGCGGGAGCGAAAGCGGGGAGCTGTTTTTT	CASRRTSGSESGELFF
TRBV9	-	TRBD2	TRBJ2-1	TGTGCCAGCAGCGTTAGGCTTTCTAGCGGGGGGTACAATGAGCAGTTCTTC	CASSVRLSSGGYNEQFF
TRBV5-6	-	-	TRBJ1-2	TGTGCCAGCAGCTCATTGGGCAGAAAGGGGGGCTACACCTTC	CASSSLGRKGGYTF
TRBV27	-	-	TRBJ1-1	TGTGCCAGCGGTATGTGGGGGGGCGCGGGTCCCGGTCTTGAAGCTTTCTTT	CASGMWGGAGPGLEAFF
TRBV5-4	-	-	TRBJ1-1	TGTGCCAGCAGCTCGCCCCCGGGGGGTGGCACTGAAGCTTTCTTT	CASSSPPGGGTEAFF
TRBV11-2	-	TRBD1	TRBJ1-1	TGTGCCAGCAGCTTAAGGCCAGGGGGCTTGAACACTGAAGCTTTCTTT	CASSLRPGGLNTEAFF
TRBV7-9	-	-	TRBJ1-5	TGTGCCAGCAGCTTAGCGGCGGATTATCAGCCCCAGCATTTT	CASSLAADYQPQHF
TRBV19	few	-	TRBJ1-4	TGTGCCAGTAGTAACGGCAGATATCATGAAAAACTGTTTTTT	CASSNGRYHEKLFF
TRBV5-4	-	-	TRBJ1-1	TGTGCCAGCAGCTTCGTAATGGGGGAGGGGACTGAAGCTTTCTTT	CASSFVMGEGTEAFF
TRBV4-1	-	TRBD2	TRBJ2-5	TGCGCCAGCAGCCGCGGGACTAGCGGGGGGGCCGGGGAGACCCAGTACTTC	CASSRGTSGGAGETQYF
TRBV11-2	-	-	TRBJ2-2	TGTGCCAGCAGCTTTCGGATGTACACCGGGGAGCTGTTTTTT	CASSFRMYTGELFF
TRBV29-1	-	TRBD1	TRBJ1-1	TGCAGCGTTGAAGATACAGGGGGCACTGAAGCTTTCTTT	CSVEDTGGTEAFF
TRBV15	-	TRBD1	TRBJ2-7	TGTGCCACCAGCAAAGTTACCGGGACAGGGGATAACGAGCAGTACTTC	CATSKVTGTGDNEQYF
TRBV19	-	TRBD2	TRBJ2-1	TGTGCCAGTAATTCCTATAGCGGGGGTGAGCAGTTCTTC	CASNSYSGGEQFF
TRBV5-6	-	-	TRBJ1-3	TGTGCCAGCAGTTTGACGGCAGGGGCTTCGGGAAACACCATATATTTT	CASSLTAGASGNTIYF
TRBV18	-	-	TRBJ1-3	TGTGCCAGCTCACCGGCAGAAGGGAGATCTGGAAACACCATATATTTT	CASSPAEGRSGNTIYF
TRBV5-1	-	-	TRBJ1-1	TGCGCCAGCAGCTTGGGTCCGGGTTTAGGCACTGAAGCTTTCTTT	CASSLGPGLGTEAFF
TRBV11-3	-	TRBD1	TRBJ2-7	TGTGCCAGCAGCCACCGGGACAGGGGATACGAGCAGTACTTC	CASSHRDRGYEQYF
TRBV24-1	-	-	TRBJ2-2	TGTGCCACCAGTGGTGGTCAGGACACCGGGGAGCTGTTTTTT	CATSGGQDTGELFF
TRBV19	-	TRBD1	TRBJ1-2	TGTGCCAGTAGTCTCGCAGGGGGAGTAGCTAACTATGGCTACACCTTC	CASSLAGGVANYGYTF
TRBV28	-	-	TRBJ1-3	TGTGCCAGCAGTACCCACCTTGTGGGGGCGAGTACCGGAAACACCATATATTTT	CASSTHLVGASTGNTIYF
TRBV21-1	-	-	TRBJ1-6	TGTGCCAGCAAGAAGAGACAGGGATCCTATAATTCACCCCTCCACTTT	CASKKRQGSYNSPLHF
TRBV2	-	-	TRBJ2-2	TGTGCCAGCGGGCAATGGGGGCTAGGCGGGGAGCTGTTTTTT	CASGQWGLGGELFF
TRBV5-6	-	TRBD1	TRBJ2-3	TGTGCCAGCAGCTTCTGGACAGGGTCAGATACGCAGTATTTT	CASSFWTGSDTQYF
TRBV9	-	-	TRBJ2-3	TGTGCCAGCAGCGTAGCGGGGGCGAGAGATACGCAGTATTTT	CASSVAGARDTQYF